The clone carrying this T cell receptor beta chain was seen many times. Time point reported: newly diagnosed GD, antithyroid drugs for less than 3 months. There was RNA extracted from PBMCs, and the TCR library was made from it. The V and J ends lost 1 base and 0 bases respectively, with 15 bases between them. This CDR3 contains 16 residues. Per germline, CDR1 DFQATT and CDR2 SNEGSKA (reference sequence). This sample is part of a study of regulatory T cells in long-lasting Graves disease. The TCR beta library used iRepertoire HTBI primers with Arm-PCR amplification of CDR3. A single record per CDR3 protein comes from TCRdb applying MiXCR to the multiplex PCR reads. The table lists a few hundred thousand distinct CDR3 sequences, around 18% of them singletons, with approximately 15% in the top ten. This sample was shared with a second study, whose subject was T cells in Graves' hyperthyroidism and ophthalmopathy.

This clonotype originated in a woman aged 30 to 39 with Graves disease. This chain connects TRBV20-1 to TRBJ2-5, with D uncertain. Sequencing was performed on peripheral blood mononuclear cells (PBMCs), taken at new diagnosis, from a patient treated with antithyroid drugs. The CDR3: CSARVGSEPNQETQYF. DNA for the CDR3: TGCAGTGCTAGAGTCGGGTCCGAGCCGAACCAAGAGACCCAGTACTTC.